Ten or more counts support the clone carrying this T cell receptor (beta chain). V was pared by 2 bases and J by 5 bases, with 9 bases between. CDR1 KGHSH and CDR2 LQKENI come from the germline V gene. The CDR3 totals 13 residues. The data belong to a study of early T cells in non-severe SARS-CoV-2 infection. Study-wide context: The authors sequenced bulk RNA from unsorted whole blood, leaving chains unpaired.

In TCRdb, the 5' RACE reads were re-called with MiXCR into one record per CDR3 protein. Among tens of thousands of distinct CDR3 sequences, around 9.3% were seen once, and the ten largest hold roughly 20%. The TCR was taken from an adult who was a healthcare worker with PCR-confirmed SARS-CoV-2 infection or an uninfected control (not recorded which). The V call is TRBV18, the J call TRBJ2-5, with D possibly TRBD1 on 6 matching bases. The sequencing sample was made of whole blood. The CDR3 protein is CASSPRTVETQYF. The CDR3 coding sequence is TGTGCCAGCTCACCAAGGACAGTGGAGACCCAGTACTTC.